Listed here are 30 T cell receptor beta chains from one sample, sequenced in a study of blood T cell repertoires in COVID-19. Sequenced by immunoSEQ multiplex PCR; TCRdb stores in-frame clones only, minus some. The data show around 300,000 clones, roughly nine tenths seen once. The sample taken for sequencing was PBMCs or T cells enriched from blood (not recorded which). Receptors were obtained from a woman younger than 30 who had recovered from COVID-19.

The chain combines TRBV5-4 with TRBJ1-3; D not certain. The CDR3 runs to 16 residues. The V gene lost 4 bases and the J gene lost 0 bases, with 14 bases spanning the gap. Per germline, CDR1 SGHNT and CDR2 YYREEE (reference sequence). The CDR3 region is CASSRYSGLSGNTIYF. CDR3 nucleotide sequence: TGTGCCAGCAGCCGATACAGTGGGCTCTCTGGAAACACCATATATTTT.

This clone appeared once. CDR3 protein: CASIPDTSFGTQYF. The CDR3 region has the DNA TGTGCCAGCATTCCTGATACGTCTTTCGGGACCCAGTACTTC. J is TRBJ2-5 and V is TRBV6-5, with D uncertain. This CDR3 contains 14 residues. With 7 bases removed from V and 7 bases from J, the gap between germline ends came to 19 bases. The V gene's germline CDR1 is MNHEY and CDR2 SVGAGI.

The CDR3 protein is CAISDGQGTGGYTF. CDR3 in DNA: TGTGCCATCAGTGACGGACAGGGTACGGGGGGCTACACCTTC. This chain links TRBV10-3 with TRBJ1-2; 8 positions match TRBD1. The germline CDR1 and CDR2 sequences are ENHRY and SYGVKD. This CDR3 is built from 14 residues. Losses at the gene ends were 3 bases for V and 8 bases for J; bases not matched to a gene: 8.

This clone occurred a few times. A read error may produce the germline difference seen at one junction end. CDR3 sequence (DNA): TGTGCCAGCAGCGAGACTAGCGCGGGTGAGGAGTTCTTC. It translates to CASSETSAGEEFF. This chain uses TRBV9 with TRBJ2-1, with 8 positions matching TRBD2. The CDR3 covers 13 residues. CDR1 is SGDLS, CDR2 YYNGEE, per germline.

The genes are TRBV5-1 and TRBJ2-5; TRBD1 agrees at 9 bases. The CDR3 has 14 residues. Unmatched junction bases numbered 7, after V lost 6 bases and J lost 4 bases. Germline CDR1 SGHRS, CDR2 YFSETQ. DNA for the CDR3: TGCGCCAGCACCAGGACAGGGGTCGGAGAGACCCAGTACTTC. It encodes CASTRTGVGETQYF.

The J gene is TRBJ1-5, the V gene TRBV27; D is perhaps TRBD1 (6 bases). The CDR3 is made up of 16 amino acids. The V end was cut by 2 bases, the J end by 5 bases, with 16 bases between. CDR1 is MNHEY and CDR2 is SMNVEV in the germline V gene (reference sequence). CDR3 nucleotide sequence: TGTGCCAGCAGTTTAAGGAGTGAGGGGGGGGATCAGCCCCAGCATTTT. Its protein is CASSLRSEGGDQPQHF.

The V and J genes are TRBV5-4 and TRBJ2-3; 11 bases are a match to TRBD1. Germline loops: CDR1 SGHNT, CDR2 YYREEE (reference sequence). J was trimmed by 5 bases and V by 4 bases; bases with no gene match: 6. The CDR3 is 15 amino acids. The CDR3 spells CASSTPGQGGDTQYF. The CDR3 region has the DNA TGTGCCAGCAGCACTCCGGGACAGGGGGGAGATACGCAGTATTTT.

The chain combines TRBV5-1 with TRBJ2-2; TRBD2 matches 9 bases. CDR1 SGHRS and CDR2 YFSETQ come from the germline V gene. The CDR3 runs to 16 residues. V lost 1 base and J lost 6; bases outside the gene matches: 7. Here the CDR3 reads CASSLNQRGVAGELFF. For the CDR3, the DNA is TGCGCCAGCAGCTTGAACCAGCGGGGGGTGGCCGGGGAGCTGTTTTTT.

CDR3 residues: CASTAGGLGKNIQYF. In nucleotides, the CDR3 is TGTGCCAGCACGGCGGGGGGGTTAGGCAAAAACATTCAGTACTTC. The V and J genes are TRBV28 and TRBJ2-4; 9 positions match TRBD2. Germline V lookup: CDR1 MDHEN, CDR2 SYDVKM. The J segment lost 3 bases and the V segment lost 7 bases, leaving 7 bases of the junction unmatched. This CDR3 region has 15 residues.

This clone was found once. The chain has TRBV4-1 and TRBJ1-5; D is ambiguous. Germline CDR1 is MGHRA and CDR2 is YSYEKL. CDR3 size: 14 residues. Trimming cost V 5 bases and J 0 bases, with 8 bases left between them. CDR3 protein: CASSSSGSNQPQHF. CDR3 sequence (DNA): TGCGCCAGCAGCTCGAGCGGTAGCAATCAGCCCCAGCATTTT.

Turning to this clone: Within the sample, other DNA sequences also encode this same CDR3. The V gene is TRBV6-5, the J gene TRBJ1-2; a weak D match, TRBD1 (6 bases). In germline, CDR1 is MNHEY, CDR2 SVGAGI. The CDR3 is 13 residues long. Trimming removed 7 bases from V and 1 base from J, with 10 bases in between. CDR3 region: CASMRGGNYGYTF. The CDR3 nucleotides are TGTGCCAGCATGCGAGGGGGTAACTATGGCTACACCTTC.

V gene TRBV7-2 combines with J gene TRBJ1-1; D perhaps matches TRBD1 (6 bases). The CDR3 spans 12 residues. Deletions cut 5 bases from V and 5 bases from J, with 9 bases between. Germline CDR1 SGHTA, CDR2 FQGNSA. The CDR3 sequence: CASSTQGTEAFF. CDR3 in DNA: TGTGCCAGCAGCACCCAGGGGACTGAAGCTTTCTTT. Based on the CDR3 plus reference TRBV7-2 and TRBJ1-1, the full variable domain is GAGVSQSPSNKVTEKGKDVELRCDPISGHTALYWYRQSLGQGLEFLIYFQGNSAPDKSGLPSDRFSAERTGGSVSTLTIQRTQQEDSAVYLCASSTQGTEAFFGQGTRLTVV.

The chain employs TRBV19 and TRBJ1-2, with 7 bases that match TRBD1. The CDR3 runs to 16 residues. V gave up 5 bases and J gave up 0 bases; unmatched junction bases: 9. The germline gives CDR1 LNHDA, CDR2 SQIVND (reference sequence). For the CDR3, the DNA is TGTGCCAGTAGTCCACGGCAGGGGGGAACTAACTATGGCTACACCTTC. Its translation is CASSPRQGGTNYGYTF.

The rearrangement links TRBV2 to TRBJ1-3; TRBD1 matches 7 bases. Germline CDR1 reads SNHLY; CDR2 reads FYNNEI. After removal of 6 bases from V and 4 bases from J, the junction contained 3 bases not matched to a gene. This CDR3 contains 13 residues. CDR3 nucleotide sequence: TGTGCCAGCAGGACAGGGTCAGGAAACACCATATATTTT. Amino acids: CASRTGSGNTIYF.

The V gene is TRBV10-2, the J gene TRBJ2-5, with 13 bases that match TRBD2. In germline, CDR1 is WSHSY, CDR2 SAAADI. The CDR3 is 17 residues long. Germline trimming cut 5 bases from V and 5 bases from J; bases unmatched to any gene: 11. CDR3 coding DNA: TGCGCCAGCAGTCCGATGACTAGCGGGGGGTTGAGGGAGACCCAGTACTTC. It specifies CASSPMTSGGLRETQYF.

This chain uses TRBV11-1 with TRBJ2-1; TRBD2 matches at 7 bases. Germline CDR1 and CDR2: SGHAT and FQDESV (reference sequence). The CDR3 totals 14 residues. Trimming removed 4 bases from V and 8 bases from J; junction bases left unmatched: 8. The CDR3 is CASSSRSAGDEQFF. The CDR3 DNA reads as TGTGCCAGCAGCTCCCGGTCTGCGGGGGATGAGCAGTTCTTC.

CDR3 loop: CASRVLAGASNQETQYF. In DNA form, the CDR3 reads TGTGCCAGCAGAGTGCTAGCGGGGGCCTCAAACCAAGAGACCCAGTACTTC. The gene calls are TRBV2 and TRBJ2-5; 10 bases match TRBD2. Germline V gene data show CDR1 as SNHLY and CDR2 as FYNNEI. The length of the CDR3 is 17 residues. J lost 0 bases, V lost 6 bases, and 10 bases had no gene match.

The chain is built from TRBV27 and TRBJ2-5; D unclear. The CDR3 is made up of 13 amino acids. Trimming left V 1 base short and J 4 bases short, with 7 bases between. Germline CDR1 and CDR2: MNHEY and SMNVEV (reference sequence). The CDR3 loop reads CASSLYPGETQYF. DNA for the CDR3: TGTGCCAGCAGTTTATACCCCGGAGAGACCCAGTACTTC.

The chain joins TRBV5-8 to TRBJ1-2; TRBD1 matches at 10 bases. CDR3 length: 15 amino acids. V dropped 6 bases and J dropped 3; count of bases not matched to a gene: 8. The germline gives CDR1 SGHTS, CDR2 YDEGEE. The CDR3 protein is CASIRTGGEYYGYTF. As DNA, the CDR3 is TGTGCCAGCATCCGGACAGGGGGGGAATACTATGGCTACACCTTC.

V and J are TRBV10-1 and TRBJ2-1; 12 nucleotides match TRBD2. Germline values: CDR1 WNHNN, CDR2 SYGVQD (reference sequence). There are 16 residues in the CDR3. J gave up 7 bases and V 5 bases, and 9 bases lay outside the gene matches. The CDR3 spells CASSPLAGGPANEQFF. CDR3 sequence (DNA): TGCGCCAGCAGTCCTCTAGCGGGGGGGCCGGCAAATGAGCAGTTCTTC.

This clone occurred a few times. The chain couples TRBV5-1 to TRBJ1-4; D not resolved. The CDR3 is 14 amino acids. In germline, CDR1 is SGHRS, CDR2 YFSETQ. Trimming shortened V by 7 bases and J by 7 bases, and 17 bases separated the two germline ends. The CDR3 loop reads CASSSYGIGEKLFF. CDR3 coding DNA: TGCGCCAGCTCATCCTACGGGATAGGTGAAAAACTGTTTTTT.

The rearrangement links TRBV5-1 to TRBJ2-7; the match to TRBD1 covers 9 bases. The CDR3 runs to 14 residues. Losses at the gene ends were 2 bases for V and 5 bases for J; bases not matched to a gene: 5. CDR1 and CDR2 (germline): SGHRS, YFSETQ. As DNA, the CDR3 is TGCGCCAGCAGCTTAGGACAGGGGATGAACGAGCAGTACTTC. Its protein is CASSLGQGMNEQYF.

This clone was observed a few times. The chain joins TRBV7-2 to TRBJ2-2, with TRBD1 matching over 12 bases. Trimming cost V 6 bases and J 3 bases; bases outside gene matches: 5. This CDR3 has 16 residues. Germline V gene data show CDR1 as SGHTA and CDR2 as FQGNSA. CDR3: CASRSGTGGYTGELFF. CDR3 bases: TGTGCCAGCAGGTCCGGGACAGGGGGCTACACCGGGGAGCTGTTTTTT.

This chain connects TRBV19 to TRBJ1-1, with D possibly being TRBD1 (6 bases). The germline CDR1 and CDR2 sequences are LNHDA and SQIVND (reference sequence). V lost 4 bases to trimming and J lost 1 base, with 13 bases between them. The CDR3 consists of 15 residues. In DNA form, the CDR3 reads TGTGCCAGTAGTAGGGCAGGGGAGGGGAACACTGAAGCTTTCTTT. This sequence encodes CASSRAGEGNTEAFF.

The chain carries TRBV19 and TRBJ1-3; D is undetermined. This CDR3 comprises 11 residues. With 6 bases removed from V and 4 bases from J, the gap between germline ends came to 4 bases. Germline V gene data show CDR1 as LNHDA and CDR2 as SQIVND (reference sequence). In nucleotides, the CDR3 is TGTGCCAGTAGCTTGGGAAACACCATATATTTT. Protein: CASSLGNTIYF.

The chain couples TRBV6-5 to TRBJ2-7; TRBD1 aligns across 9 bases. Germline CDR1 is MNHEY and CDR2 is SVGAGI. This CDR3 is built from 16 residues. Trimming cost V 4 bases and J 3 bases; bases outside gene matches: 10. CDR3 protein: CASSLVSGQGHYEQYF. The CDR3 DNA follows: TGTGCCAGCAGTTTGGTTTCAGGACAGGGGCACTACGAGCAGTACTTC.

This chain connects TRBV6-5 to TRBJ1-1; 7 bases are a match to TRBD1. The CDR3 runs 13 residues. Germline assignment: CDR1 MNHEY and CDR2 SVGAGI. V lost 5 bases to trimming and J lost 6 bases; unmatched junction nucleotides: 6. The CDR3 DNA reads as TGTGCCAGCAGTCCAACAGGGGCCCCTGAAGCTTTCTTT. It codes for CASSPTGAPEAFF.

The V gene is TRBV5-1, the J gene TRBJ1-2, with unresolved D. The length of the CDR3 is 15 residues. Trimming left V 1 base short and J 7 bases short, with 17 bases between. CDR1 is SGHRS, CDR2 YFSETQ, per germline. CDR3 DNA sequence: TGCGCCAGCAGCTTGCCGGGAAACCTCGTGGGTGGCTACACCTTC. This translates into CASSLPGNLVGGYTF.

The J gene is TRBJ1-1, the V gene TRBV28; weak D call: TRBD1 (5 bases). V was clipped by 4 bases and J by 5 bases, with 14 bases between them. The CDR3 consists of 14 residues. Looked up from germline, CDR1 is MDHEN and CDR2 is SYDVKM. In DNA, the CDR3 is TGTGCCAGCAGTTCTCCCGGGGGGAGGACTGAAGCTTTCTTT. Amino acids: CASSSPGGRTEAFF.

The gene calls are TRBV6-2 or TRBV6-3 and TRBJ1-1, with 9 bases fitting TRBD1. Looked up from germline, CDR1 is MNHEY and CDR2 is SVGEGT. The CDR3 length is 13 residues. The ends lost 5 bases at V and 11 bases at J; junction bases unmatched: 9. The DNA of the CDR3 is TGTGCCAGCAGTCCCCCTTCTGGGACAGGGGCTTTCTTT. This sequence encodes CASSPPSGTGAFF.